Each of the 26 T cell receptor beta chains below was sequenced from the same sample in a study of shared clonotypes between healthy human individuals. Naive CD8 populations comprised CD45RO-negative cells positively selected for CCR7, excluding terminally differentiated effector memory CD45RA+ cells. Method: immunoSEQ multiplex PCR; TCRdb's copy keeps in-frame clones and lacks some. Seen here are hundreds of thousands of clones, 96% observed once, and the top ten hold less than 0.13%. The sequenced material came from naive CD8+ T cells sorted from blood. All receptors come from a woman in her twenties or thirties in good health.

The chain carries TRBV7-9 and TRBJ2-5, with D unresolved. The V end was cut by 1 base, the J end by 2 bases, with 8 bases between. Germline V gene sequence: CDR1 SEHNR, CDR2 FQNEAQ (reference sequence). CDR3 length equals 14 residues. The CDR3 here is CASSLDLGQETQYF. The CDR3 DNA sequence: TGTGCCAGCAGCTTAGATCTGGGGCAAGAGACCCAGTACTTC.

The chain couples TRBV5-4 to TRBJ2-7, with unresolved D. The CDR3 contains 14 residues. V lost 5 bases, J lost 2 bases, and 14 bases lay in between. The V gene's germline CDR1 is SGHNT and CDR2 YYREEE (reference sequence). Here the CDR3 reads CASSSRYSAYEQYF. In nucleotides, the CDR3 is TGTGCCAGCAGTAGTCGTTACAGCGCCTACGAGCAGTACTTC.

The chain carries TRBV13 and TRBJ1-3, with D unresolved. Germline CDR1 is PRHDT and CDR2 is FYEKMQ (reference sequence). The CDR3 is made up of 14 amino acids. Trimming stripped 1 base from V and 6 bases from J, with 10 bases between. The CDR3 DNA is TGTGCCAGCAGCTTAGTACTAGAGGAAAACACCATATATTTT. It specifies CASSLVLEENTIYF.

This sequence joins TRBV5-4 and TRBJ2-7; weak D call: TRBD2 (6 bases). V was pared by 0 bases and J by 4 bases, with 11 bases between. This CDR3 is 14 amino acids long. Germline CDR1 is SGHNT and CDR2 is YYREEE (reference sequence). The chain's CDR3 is CASSLGGTSYEQYF. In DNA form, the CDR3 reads TGTGCCAGCAGCTTGGGCGGGACTTCTTACGAGCAGTACTTC.

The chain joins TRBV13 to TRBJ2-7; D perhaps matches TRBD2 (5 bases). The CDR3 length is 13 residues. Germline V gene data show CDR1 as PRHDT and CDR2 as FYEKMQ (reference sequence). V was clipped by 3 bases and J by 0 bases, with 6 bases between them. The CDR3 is CASSLRVSYEQYF. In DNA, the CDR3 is TGTGCCAGCAGCTTGCGGGTCTCCTACGAGCAGTACTTC.

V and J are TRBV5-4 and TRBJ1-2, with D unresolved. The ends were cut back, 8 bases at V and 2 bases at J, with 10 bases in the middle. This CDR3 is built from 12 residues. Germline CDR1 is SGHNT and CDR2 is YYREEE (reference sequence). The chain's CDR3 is CASRKGNYGYTF. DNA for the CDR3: TGTGCCAGTAGGAAAGGGAACTATGGCTACACCTTC.

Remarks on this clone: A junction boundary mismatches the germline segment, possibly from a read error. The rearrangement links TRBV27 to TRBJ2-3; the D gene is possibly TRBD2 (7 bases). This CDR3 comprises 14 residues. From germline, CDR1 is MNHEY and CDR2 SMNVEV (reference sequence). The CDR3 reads CASRWGGGAETQYF. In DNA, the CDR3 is TGTGCCAGCAGATGGGGGGGCGGTGCAGAGACGCAGTATTTT.

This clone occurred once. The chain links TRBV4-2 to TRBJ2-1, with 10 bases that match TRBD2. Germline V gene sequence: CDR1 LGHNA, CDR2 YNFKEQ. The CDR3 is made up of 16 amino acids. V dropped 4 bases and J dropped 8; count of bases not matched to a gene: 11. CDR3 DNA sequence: TGTGCCAGCAGCCGCAGCGGGCTAGCGGGAGAGGATGAGCAGTTCTTC. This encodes CASSRSGLAGEDEQFF.

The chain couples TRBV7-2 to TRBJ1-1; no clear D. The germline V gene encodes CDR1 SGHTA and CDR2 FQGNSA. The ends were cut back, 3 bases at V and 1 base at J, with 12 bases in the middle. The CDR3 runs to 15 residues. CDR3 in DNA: TGTGCCAGCAGCTTTGTCTTGACGGGGAACACTGAAGCTTTCTTT. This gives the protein CASSFVLTGNTEAFF.

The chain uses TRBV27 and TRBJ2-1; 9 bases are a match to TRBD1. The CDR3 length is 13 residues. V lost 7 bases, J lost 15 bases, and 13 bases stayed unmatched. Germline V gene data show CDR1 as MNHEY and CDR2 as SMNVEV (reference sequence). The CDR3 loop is CASTPGQGPRLFF. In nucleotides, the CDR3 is TGTGCCAGCACCCCCGGACAGGGGCCGCGTTTGTTCTTC.

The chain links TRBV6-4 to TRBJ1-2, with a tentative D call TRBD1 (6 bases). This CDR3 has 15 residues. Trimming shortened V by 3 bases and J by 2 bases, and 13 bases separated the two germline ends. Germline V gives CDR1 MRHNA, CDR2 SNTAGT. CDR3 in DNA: TGTGCCAGCAGTGATACCGGGACAATCAACTATGGCTACACCTTC. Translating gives CASSDTGTINYGYTF.

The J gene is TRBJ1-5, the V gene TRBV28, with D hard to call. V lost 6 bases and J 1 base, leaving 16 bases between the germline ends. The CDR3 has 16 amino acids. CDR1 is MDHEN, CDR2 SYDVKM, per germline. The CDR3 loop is CASRHARVGSNQPQHF. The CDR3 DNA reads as TGTGCCAGCAGACATGCACGGGTAGGGAGCAATCAGCCCCAGCATTTT.

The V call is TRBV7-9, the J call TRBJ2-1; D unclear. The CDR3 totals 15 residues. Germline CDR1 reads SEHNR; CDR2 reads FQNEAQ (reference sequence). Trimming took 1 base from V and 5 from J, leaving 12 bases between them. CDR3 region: CASSLVTGPNNEQFF. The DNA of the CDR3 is TGTGCCAGCAGCTTAGTGACTGGCCCTAACAATGAGCAGTTCTTC.

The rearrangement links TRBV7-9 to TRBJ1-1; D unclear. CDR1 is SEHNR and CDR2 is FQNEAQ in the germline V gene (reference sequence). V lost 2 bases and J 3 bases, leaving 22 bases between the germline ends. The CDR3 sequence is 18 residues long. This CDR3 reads CASSLQEPELGRDTEAFF. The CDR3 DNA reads TGTGCCAGCAGCTTACAAGAGCCGGAATTAGGGCGGGACACTGAAGCTTTCTTT.

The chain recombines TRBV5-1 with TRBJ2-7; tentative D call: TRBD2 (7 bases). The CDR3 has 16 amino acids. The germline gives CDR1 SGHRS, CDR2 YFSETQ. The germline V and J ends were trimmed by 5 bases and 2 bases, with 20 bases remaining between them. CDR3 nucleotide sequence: TGCGCCAGCAGACCCGAGGGGGGGGCGCTGCCCTACGAGCAGTACTTC. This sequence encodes CASRPEGGALPYEQYF.

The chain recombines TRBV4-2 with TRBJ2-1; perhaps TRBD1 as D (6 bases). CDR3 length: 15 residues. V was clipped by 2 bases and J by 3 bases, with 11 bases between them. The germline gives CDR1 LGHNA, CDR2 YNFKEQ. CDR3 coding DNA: TGTGCCAGCAGCCAACTACAGGGAGACTACAATGAGCAGTTCTTC. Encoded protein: CASSQLQGDYNEQFF.

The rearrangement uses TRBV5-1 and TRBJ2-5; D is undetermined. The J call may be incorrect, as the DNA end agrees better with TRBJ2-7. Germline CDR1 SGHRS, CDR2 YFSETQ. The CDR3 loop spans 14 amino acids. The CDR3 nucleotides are TGCGCCAGCAGCTCCTTGGTGCGCTCCTACGAGCAGTACTTC. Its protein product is CASSSLVRSYEQYF.

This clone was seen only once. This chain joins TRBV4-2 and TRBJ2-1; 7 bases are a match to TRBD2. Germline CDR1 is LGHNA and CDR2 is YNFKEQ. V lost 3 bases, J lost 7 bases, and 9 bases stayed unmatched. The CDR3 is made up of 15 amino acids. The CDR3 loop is CASSHESGTWNEQFF. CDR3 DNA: TGTGCCAGCAGCCACGAGAGCGGGACGTGGAATGAGCAGTTCTTC.

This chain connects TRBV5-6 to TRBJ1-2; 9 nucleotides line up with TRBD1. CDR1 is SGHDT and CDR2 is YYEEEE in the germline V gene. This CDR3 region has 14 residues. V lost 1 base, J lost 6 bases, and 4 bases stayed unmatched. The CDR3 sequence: CASSLWGQGHGYTF. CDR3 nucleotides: TGTGCCAGCAGCTTGTGGGGACAGGGCCATGGCTACACCTTC.

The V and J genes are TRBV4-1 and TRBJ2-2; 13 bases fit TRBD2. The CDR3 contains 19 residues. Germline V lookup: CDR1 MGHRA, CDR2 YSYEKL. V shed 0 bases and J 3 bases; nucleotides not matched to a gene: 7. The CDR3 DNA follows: TGCGCCAGCAGCCAAGAGGGCCATACTAGCGGGAGGGACACCGGGGAGCTGTTTTTT. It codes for CASSQEGHTSGRDTGELFF.

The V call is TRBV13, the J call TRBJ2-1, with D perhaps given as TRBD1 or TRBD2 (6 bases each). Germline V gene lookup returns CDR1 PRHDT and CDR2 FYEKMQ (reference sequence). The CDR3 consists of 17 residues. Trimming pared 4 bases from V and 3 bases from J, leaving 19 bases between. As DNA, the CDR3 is TGTGCCAGCAGCTCCCACACGGGGGCCCCGGGCTACAATGAGCAGTTCTTC. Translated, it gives CASSSHTGAPGYNEQFF. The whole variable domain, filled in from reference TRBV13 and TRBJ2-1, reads AAGVIQSPRHLIKEKRETATLKCYPIPRHDTVYWYQQGPGQDPQFLISFYEKMQSDKGSIPDRFSAQQFSDYHSELNMSSLELGDSALYFCASSSHTGAPGYNEQFFGPGTRLTVL.

CDR3 region: CASGEGVNEAFF. The CDR3 DNA sequence: TGTGCCAGCGGGGAGGGGGTGAATGAAGCTTTCTTT. The rearrangement joins TRBV27 to TRBJ1-1; D possibly corresponds to TRBD1 (6 bases). This CDR3 contains 12 residues. Germline-derived CDR1 and CDR2 are MNHEY and SMNVEV (reference sequence). Trimming shortened V by 8 bases and J by 7 bases, and 14 bases separated the two germline ends.

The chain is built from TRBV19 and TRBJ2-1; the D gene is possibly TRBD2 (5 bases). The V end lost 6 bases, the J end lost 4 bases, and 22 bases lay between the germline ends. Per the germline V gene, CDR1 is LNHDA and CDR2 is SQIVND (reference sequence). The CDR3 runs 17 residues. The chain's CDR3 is CASSTPIPLEEYNEQFF. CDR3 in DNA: TGTGCCAGTAGCACCCCGATCCCACTAGAGGAGTACAATGAGCAGTTCTTC.

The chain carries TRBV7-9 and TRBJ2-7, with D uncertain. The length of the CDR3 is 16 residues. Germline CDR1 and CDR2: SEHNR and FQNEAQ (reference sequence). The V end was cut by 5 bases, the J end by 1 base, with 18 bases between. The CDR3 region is CASSPLLGIGSYEQYF. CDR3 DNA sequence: TGTGCCAGCAGCCCCCTCCTAGGGATCGGGTCCTACGAGCAGTACTTC.

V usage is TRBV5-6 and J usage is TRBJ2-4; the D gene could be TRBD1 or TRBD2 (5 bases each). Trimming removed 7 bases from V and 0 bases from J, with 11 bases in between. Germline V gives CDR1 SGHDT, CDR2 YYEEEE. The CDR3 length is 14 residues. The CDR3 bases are TGTGCCAGCGGGACCTGGGGAGCCAAAAACATTCAGTACTTC. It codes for CASGTWGAKNIQYF. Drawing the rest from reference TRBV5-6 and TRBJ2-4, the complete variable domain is DAGVTQSPTHLIKTRGQQVTLRCSPKSGHDTVSWYQQALGQGPQFIFQYYEEEERQRGNFPDRFSGHQFPNYSSELNVNALLLGDSALYLCASGTWGAKNIQYFGAGTRLSVL.

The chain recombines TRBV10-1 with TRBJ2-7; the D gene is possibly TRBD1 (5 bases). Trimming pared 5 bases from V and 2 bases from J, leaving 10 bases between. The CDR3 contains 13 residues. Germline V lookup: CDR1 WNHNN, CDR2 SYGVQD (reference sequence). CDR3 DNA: TGCGCCAGCAGTTTAGACAGAACCTACGAGCAGTACTTC. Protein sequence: CASSLDRTYEQYF.